These T cell receptor beta chains were read from a single sample in a study of neurological immune-mediated disorders. TCRdb redid the calling of the 5' RACE reads with MiXCR, one entry per CDR3 protein. The repertoire holds more than 13,000 distinct CDR3 sequences, with more than 6% as singletons. Specimen: CD8+ T cells from blood. The origin of the receptors is a woman between 35 and 50 years old in good health. Both conserved end residues are part of each CDR3.

TRBJ2-2,TRBV24-1,CATSDLGDRYTGELFF
TRBJ2-7,TRBV3-1,CARGAEQYF
TRBJ1-1,TRBV4-2,CASSPTGMNTEAFF
TRBJ2-2,TRBV10-3,CAISDLQTPGELFF
TRBJ2-7,TRBV20-1,CSARDQGGGLTDEQYF
TRBJ1-1,TRBV5-1,CASSSNTEAFF
TRBJ2-3,TRBV28,CASSLSEGTSIDTQYF
TRBJ2-1,TRBV5-1,CASSKTSSGVYNEQFF
TRBJ2-3,TRBV29-1,CSVDWQGEDTQYF
TRBJ1-3,TRBV20-1,CSAREGDVGNTIYF
TRBJ2-5,TRBV5-6,CASSWEGDDVTQYF
TRBJ2-7,TRBV6-5,CASSPSLTRSAYEQYF
TRBJ2-3,TRBV28,CASTRTGDTDTQYF
TRBJ2-3,TRBV2,CASSPRDRGDTQYF
TRBJ2-1,TRBV2,CASSPPDLSPNEQFF
TRBJ1-2,TRBV3-1,CASSLGSTRGYGYTF